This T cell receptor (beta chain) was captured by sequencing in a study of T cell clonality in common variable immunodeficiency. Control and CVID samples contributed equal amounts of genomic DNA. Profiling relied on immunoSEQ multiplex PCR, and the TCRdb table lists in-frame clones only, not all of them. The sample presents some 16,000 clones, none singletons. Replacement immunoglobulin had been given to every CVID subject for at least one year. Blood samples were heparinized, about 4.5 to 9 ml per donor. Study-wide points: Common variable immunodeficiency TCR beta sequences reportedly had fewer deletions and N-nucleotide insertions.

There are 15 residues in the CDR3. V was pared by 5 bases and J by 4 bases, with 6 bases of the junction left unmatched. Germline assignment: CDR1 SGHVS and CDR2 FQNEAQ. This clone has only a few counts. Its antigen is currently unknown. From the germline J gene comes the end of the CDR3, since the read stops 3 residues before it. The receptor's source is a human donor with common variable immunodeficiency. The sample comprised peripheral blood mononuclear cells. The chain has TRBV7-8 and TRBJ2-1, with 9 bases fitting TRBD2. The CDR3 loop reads CASSPSGVVYNEQFF. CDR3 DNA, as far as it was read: TGTGCCAGCAGCCCTAGCGGGGTTGTATACAATGAG.